Listed below are T cell receptor beta chains from one sample, sequenced in a study of T-cell reconstitution after alpha-beta-depleted transplantation in children. In TCRdb, the PCR reads were re-called with MiXCR into one record per CDR3 protein. Here the sample spans about 980,000 distinct CDR3 sequences, less than 30% being singletons. Material: PBMCs, mostly from graft donor cells, obtained 360 days after TCRalphabeta/CD19-depleted stem cell transplant. The source is a boy in the first two years of life who had a stem cell transplant for SCID, so the T cells may come from the graft donor. The CDR3 runs from the conserved cysteine through the conserved F or W. The D gene is left open where the match is weak. Not all rows give a size; the values are once, few, many and, for expanded clones, a class.

V gene	J gene	clone size	D gene	CDR3 DNA	CDR3 protein
TRBV18	TRBJ2-1	.	TRBD1	TGTGCCAGCTCACCAGGGACAGGGGTTGAGGAGCAGTTCTTC	CASSPGTGVEEQFF
TRBV6-1	TRBJ1-2	.	.	TGTGCCAGCACCCCCTGGCCCTCTCCGTCTAACTATGGCTACACCTTC	CASTPWPSPSNYGYTF
TRBV12-3/TRBV12-4	TRBJ2-7	few	.	TGTGCCAGCAGCAAGGGATCAGGGTACGAGCAGTACTTC	CASSKGSGYEQYF
TRBV7-2	TRBJ1-2	.	.	TGTGCCAGCAGCTTGGACCCGTTAGGGAACTATGGCTACACCTTC	CASSLDPLGNYGYTF
TRBV27	TRBJ2-5	few	TRBD1	TGTGCCAGCAGTCTTCGGACAGGGGGCGAGGTTTACTTC	CASSLRTGGEVYF
TRBV7-2	TRBJ2-7	.	.	TGTGCCAGCAGCTTAGCGGGGGACATTTTCTACGAGCAGTACTTC	CASSLAGDIFYEQYF
TRBV11-2	TRBJ2-1	few	.	TGTGCCGAAAGGAGGGACAATGAGCAGTTCTTC	CAERRDNEQFF
TRBV18	TRBJ2-1	.	.	TGTGCCAGCTCACCGCCTGGGGCTTACCCCTACAATGAGCAGTTCTTC	CASSPPGAYPYNEQFF
TRBV11-2	TRBJ2-4	few	TRBD2	TGTGCCAGCAGCTTTAGGAACGGGGGGGAAAACATTCAGTACTTC	CASSFRNGGENIQYF
TRBV20-1	TRBJ2-3	.	.	TGCAGTGCTAGAAGTTCGGGACTCAGCACAGATACGCAGTATTTT	CSARSSGLSTDTQYF
TRBV5-1	TRBJ2-5	few	.	TGCGCCAGCAGCGGACGACAGGGAGGGGAGACCCAGTACTTC	CASSGRQGGETQYF
TRBV12-3/TRBV12-4	TRBJ2-1	.	.	TGTGCCAGCAGTTTGTGGGGGGGCACGAATGAGCAGTTCTTC	CASSLWGGTNEQFF
TRBV20-1	TRBJ2-3	.	.	TGCAGTGTGTCAGAGGGGCAACCAGATACGCAGTATTTT	CSVSEGQPDTQYF
TRBV7-9	TRBJ2-2	.	.	TGTGCCAGCAGCCCACCCCGACAGCGTTTGAACACCGGGGAGCTGTTTTTT	CASSPPRQRLNTGELFF
TRBV6-2/TRBV6-3	TRBJ2-7	.	.	TGTGCCAGCAGTGGAGGTGGTAGCACGTCCTACGAGCAGTACTTC	CASSGGGSTSYEQYF
TRBV6-2/TRBV6-3	TRBJ2-1	.	.	TGTGCCAGCAGCCTAAGAAGGGTTATAAGCGCCAGGGGATCAAGCAATGAGCAGTTCTTC	CASSLRRVISARGSSNEQFF
TRBV5-1	TRBJ1-2	.	TRBD1	TGCGCCAGCAGCCGCGGGACAGGTTCTGCAGGCTACACCTTC	CASSRGTGSAGYTF
TRBV5-1	TRBJ2-5	many	TRBD1	TGCGCCAGCAGCATGGGACAGGGGCCGTACCAAGAGACCCAGTACTTC	CASSMGQGPYQETQYF
TRBV20-1	TRBJ2-1	.	TRBD1	TGCAGTGCTAGAGTGAGACAGGGTAGGGCCTACAATGAGCAGTTCTTC	CSARVRQGRAYNEQFF
TRBV6-2/TRBV6-3	TRBJ2-3	.	.	TGTGCCAGCAGTTCGGGACTTTGGCGCACAGATACGCAGTATTTT	CASSSGLWRTDTQYF
TRBV6-5	TRBJ1-6	.	.	TGTGCCAGCAGTTATCGGGGGAAATATAATTCACCCCTCCACTTT	CASSYRGKYNSPLHF
TRBV7-8	TRBJ2-5	.	.	TGTGCCAGCAGCTTAAGACATAGGCAGCGAGAGACCCAGTACTTC	CASSLRHRQRETQYF
TRBV11-2	TRBJ2-1	.	.	TGTGCCAGCAGCTTAGGGGGCAAGGGCTACAATGAGCAGTTCTTC	CASSLGGKGYNEQFF